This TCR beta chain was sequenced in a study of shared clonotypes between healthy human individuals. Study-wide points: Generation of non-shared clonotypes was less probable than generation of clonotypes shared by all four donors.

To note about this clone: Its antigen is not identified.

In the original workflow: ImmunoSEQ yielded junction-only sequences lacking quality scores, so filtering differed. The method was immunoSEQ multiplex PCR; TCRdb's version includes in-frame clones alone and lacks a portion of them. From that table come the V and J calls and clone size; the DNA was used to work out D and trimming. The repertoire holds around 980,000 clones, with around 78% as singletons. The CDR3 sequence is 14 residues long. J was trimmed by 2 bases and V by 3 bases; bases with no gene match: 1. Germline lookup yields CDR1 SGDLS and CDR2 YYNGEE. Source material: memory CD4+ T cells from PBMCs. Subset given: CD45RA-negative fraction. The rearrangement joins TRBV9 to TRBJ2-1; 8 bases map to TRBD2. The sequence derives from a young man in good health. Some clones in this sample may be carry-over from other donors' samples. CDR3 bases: TGTGCCAGCAGCGGAGCGGGAGCCTACAATGAGCAGTTCTTC. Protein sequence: CASSGAGAYNEQFF.